A single sample gave rise to the 17 T cell receptor beta chains below, sequenced in a study of blood T cell repertoires in COVID-19. Clones were read by immunoSEQ multiplex PCR, and TCRdb kept only the in-frame ones, dropping some. The sample holds 150,000 or so clones; about nine tenths are singletons and the top ten take roughly 4%. The material sequenced was PBMCs or T cells enriched from blood (not recorded which). These receptor sequences come from a woman aged 40 to 55 who had been exposed to COVID-19.

The chain employs TRBV5-1 and TRBJ1-2, with 12 bases lining up with TRBD1. The CDR3 is 15 amino acids. V was pared by 4 bases and J by 8 bases, with 9 bases of the junction left unmatched. From germline, CDR1 is SGHRS and CDR2 YFSETQ. The CDR3 DNA reads as TGCGCCAGCAGCCCCGGGACAGGGGGCGCGGGGGGCTACACCTTC. The encoded protein is CASSPGTGGAGGYTF.

The J gene is TRBJ2-7, the V gene TRBV5-4, with 12 bases matching TRBD2. The CDR3 extends over 16 amino acids. Germline CDR1 is SGHNT and CDR2 is YYREEE (reference sequence). V was pared by 3 bases and J by 5 bases, with 9 bases of the junction left unmatched. CDR3 nucleotide sequence: TGTGCCAGCAGCTACAAGACTAGCGGGAGAGCCAACGAGCAGTACTTC. Translating gives CASSYKTSGRANEQYF.

The chain employs TRBV9 and TRBJ1-3; tentative D call: TRBD1 (6 bases). The CDR3 sequence is 15 residues long. Germline V gene data show CDR1 as SGDLS and CDR2 as YYNGEE. Trimming pared 3 bases from V and 1 base from J, leaving 11 bases between. This chain's CDR3 is CASSEQGPSGNTIYF. The CDR3 bases are TGTGCCAGCAGCGAACAGGGTCCGTCTGGAAACACCATATATTTT.

V is TRBV4-1 and J is TRBJ1-3, with D uncertain. The germline V gene encodes CDR1 MGHRA and CDR2 YSYEKL. V was trimmed by 0 bases and J by 0 bases, leaving 6 bases between them. The CDR3 consists of 15 residues. CDR3 region: CASSQDRVSGNTIYF. The DNA of the CDR3 is TGCGCCAGCAGCCAAGATCGTGTCTCTGGAAACACCATATATTTT.

This rearrangement joins TRBV2 to TRBJ2-2, with a tentative D call TRBD1 (6 bases). Per the germline V gene, CDR1 is SNHLY and CDR2 is FYNNEI. The CDR3 runs 15 residues. Trimming took 3 bases from V and 0 from J, leaving 8 bases between them. In DNA, the CDR3 is TGTGCCAGCAGTGAGGACAGAACGAACACCGGGGAGCTGTTTTTT. Translated: CASSEDRTNTGELFF.

The chain is built from TRBV7-6 and TRBJ2-5, with 9 bases identical to TRBD2. Germline V CDR1 and CDR2: SGHVS, FNYEAQ. The CDR3 consists of 15 residues. V lost 5 bases, J lost 1 base, and 5 bases stayed unmatched. DNA of the CDR3: TGTGCCAGCAGCCCATTAGCGGGGGCCCAAGAGACCCAGTACTTC. It translates to CASSPLAGAQETQYF.

The chain links TRBV27 to TRBJ1-2, with TRBD1 matching 7 bases. Germline V CDR1 and CDR2: MNHEY, SMNVEV (reference sequence). The ends lost 3 bases at V and 8 bases at J; junction bases unmatched: 15. This CDR3 has 16 residues. Written as DNA, the CDR3 is TGTGCCAGCAGTTTCCTAGGGACGACAGGGAGGTTGGGCTACACCTTC. It yields the protein CASSFLGTTGRLGYTF.

V usage is TRBV9 and J usage is TRBJ1-1; 8 bases match TRBD1. Germline V gene data show CDR1 as SGDLS and CDR2 as YYNGEE. This CDR3 region has 15 residues. V dropped 0 bases and J dropped 4; count of bases not matched to a gene: 5. The CDR3 loop reads CASSVVPGGITEAFF. Written as DNA, the CDR3 is TGTGCCAGCAGCGTAGTTCCAGGGGGCATCACTGAAGCTTTCTTT.

J is TRBJ1-2 and V is TRBV10-3; 9 nucleotides match TRBD1. Looked up from germline, CDR1 is ENHRY and CDR2 is SYGVKD. With 2 bases clipped from V and 6 bases from J, the junction kept 16 bases outside the gene matches. The CDR3 contains 18 residues. The CDR3 region is CAISEVLTGQGYSDGYTF. The CDR3 bases are TGTGCCATCAGTGAGGTCTTGACGGGACAGGGCTACTCGGATGGCTACACCTTC.

The J gene is TRBJ1-3, the V gene TRBV7-8; TRBD1 matches at 7 bases. This CDR3 region has 15 residues. Germline CDR1 and CDR2: SGHVS and FQNEAQ. J gave up 4 bases and V 2 bases, and 5 bases lay outside the gene matches. The DNA for the CDR3 is TGTGCCAGCAGCTTACCCGCAGGGGGAGGAAACACCATATATTTT. It is translated as CASSLPAGGGNTIYF.

The chain is built from TRBV7-6 and TRBJ1-1, with a weak D call TRBD1 (6 bases). Germline V gene lookup returns CDR1 SGHVS and CDR2 FNYEAQ. V lost 3 bases and J lost 1, with 9 bases in between. The CDR3 has 14 amino acids. This CDR3 reads CASSFWGPNTEAFF. CDR3 coding DNA: TGTGCCAGCAGCTTTTGGGGGCCGAACACTGAAGCTTTCTTT.

V gene TRBV11-2 combines with J gene TRBJ2-7; 7 positions agree with TRBD1. This CDR3 comprises 14 residues. V shed 5 bases, J shed 3 bases, and the junction held 7 bases outside the gene matches. From germline, CDR1 is SGHAT and CDR2 FQNNGV. In DNA, the CDR3 is TGTGCCAGCAGCGCCGGGACAGCCTACTACGAGCAGTACTTC. This gives the protein CASSAGTAYYEQYF.

The CDR3 is CASSLGHDTEAFF. The CDR3 DNA reads TGTGCCAGCTCACTCGGACACGACACTGAAGCTTTCTTT. The chain couples TRBV18 to TRBJ1-1; D is perhaps TRBD1 (5 bases). CDR1 is KGHSH, CDR2 LQKENI, per germline. This CDR3 is built from 13 residues. V was clipped by 4 bases and J by 3 bases, with 9 bases between them.

The chain carries TRBV29-1 and TRBJ1-2, with D possibly TRBD1 on 5 matching bases. V was trimmed by 4 bases and J by 3 bases, leaving 27 bases between them. There are 18 residues in the CDR3. Germline loops: CDR1 SQVTM, CDR2 ANQGSEA. The CDR3, as DNA: TGCAGCGTTGTGGGGCCTCCAATCAAAGCAGGGAAAGACTATGGCTACACCTTC. It encodes CSVVGPPIKAGKDYGYTF. Filled out from reference TRBV29-1 and TRBJ1-2, the complete variable domain reads SAVISQKPSRDICQRGTSLTIQCQVDSQVTMMFWYRQQPGQSLTLIATANQGSEATYESGFVIDKFPISRPNLTFSTLTVSNMSPEDSSIYLCSVVGPPIKAGKDYGYTFGSGTRLTVV.

The rearrangement joins TRBV5-8 to TRBJ1-4; D gene uncertain. V was trimmed by 0 bases and J by 4 bases, leaving 7 bases between them. Germline V lookup: CDR1 SGHTS, CDR2 YDEGEE. This CDR3 has 14 residues. The CDR3 loop is CASSLDSNNEKLFF. CDR3 DNA: TGTGCCAGCAGCTTGGACAGCAATAATGAAAAACTGTTTTTT.

CDR3 sequence reads: CASSVRTGGRNTEAFF. The CDR3 DNA follows: TGTGCCAGCAGCGTCAGGACAGGGGGCAGGAACACTGAAGCTTTCTTT. The chain combines TRBV9 with TRBJ1-1; 11 nucleotides align to TRBD1. The CDR3 is 16 residues long. The ends lost 2 bases at V and 1 base at J; junction bases unmatched: 4. CDR1 is SGDLS and CDR2 is YYNGEE in the germline V gene.

J is TRBJ2-1 and V is TRBV6-5; D uncertain. CDR3 size: 15 residues. Trimming removed 3 bases from V and 6 bases from J, with 15 bases in between. CDR1 and CDR2 from the germline V gene are MNHEY and SVGAGI. In DNA form, the CDR3 reads TGTGCCAGCAGTTATTCTGTTTGGGCTCCCAATGAGCAGTTCTTC. It translates to CASSYSVWAPNEQFF.